This T cell receptor beta chain is from a study of T cell responses to AZD1222 COVID-19 vaccine. The CDR3 covers 14 residues. Trimming pared 5 bases from V and 5 bases from J, leaving 12 bases between. The germline CDR1 and CDR2 sequences are MNHEY and SVGEGT. TCRdb's table, derived via immunoSEQ multiplex PCR, lists solely in-frame clones and lacks some. Of 80,000 to 130,000 clones detected, 85% to 90% appear once; the ten largest clones hold about 3%. This clone was observed a few times. V usage is TRBV6-2 or TRBV6-3 and J usage is TRBJ1-4; D not certain. Sequencing was performed on peripheral blood, taken on day 0 of AZD1222 vaccination. This TCR was sampled from an adult in good health. The CDR3 DNA follows: TGTGCCAGCAGTCCCGGACGGAGGAATGAAAAACTGTTTTTT. Translating gives CASSPGRRNEKLFF.